This T cell receptor beta chain was observed in a study of cytomegalovirus exposure and HLA in healthy donors. Study at large: It was reported in a later analysis that the 120 or so validation repertoires used the same platform as the 500 to 700 first-cohort repertoires. Points from the study as a whole: The classifier reportedly diagnosed cytomegalovirus status with high sensitivity and specificity. The finding came from a later analysis; first-cohort TCR clusters tended to co-occur in the 110 or so validation repertoires. It was confirmed in vitro that a few of the CMV-associated chains were specific for CMV antigens.

With respect to this clone: No antigen is known for it.

The CDR3 totals 13 residues. CDR1 and CDR2 from the germline V gene are LNHDA and SQIVND (reference sequence). V was clipped by 4 bases and J by 1 base, with 7 bases between them. Here immunoSEQ multiplex PCR was the method, and the copy in TCRdb shows in-frame clones only, minus some. The sample lists some 150,000 clones, approximately 87% occurring once. The sample taken for sequencing was PBMCs. The clonotype originates from a young woman in good health and CMV-seronegative. The chain recombines TRBV19 with TRBJ1-1; the D gene is possibly TRBD1 (5 bases). CDR3 protein: CASSTQGNTEAFF. The DNA of the CDR3 is TGTGCCAGTAGTACCCAGGGGAACACTGAAGCTTTCTTT.